This T cell receptor beta chain appears in the sequencing data of a study of Ad26.COV2.S vaccination and SARS-CoV-2 variants (dated by TCRdb to the early 2020s). Turning to the overall study: Vaccine-arm donors came from COV1001, a multicentre, randomized, double-blind, placebo-controlled phase I-IIa trial of Ad26.COV2.S in healthy adults. Ad26.COV2.S was administered intramuscularly at a dose of 5x10^10 or 1x10^11 viral particles, either as one shot or as two shots given 56 days apart. The specificity and breadth of SARS-CoV-2-reactive T cell receptors after Ad26.COV2.S vaccination were assessed by TCRbeta repertoire sequencing. A total of around 32 samples were included in the TCR-sequenced set, comprising some 20 Ad26.COV2.S vaccine recipients, 5 placebo recipients and 8 SARS-CoV-2 convalescent individuals. Participants in the trial were split at random into five groups of five each, receiving low-dose or high-dose Ad26.COV2.S once or twice, or else placebo on both occasions. Investigators remained blinded to trial group allocation during experiments and outcome assessment.

V is pruned by 1 base and J by 2 bases, leaving 1 base of the junction without a gene match. The germline V gene provides CDR1 SGHAT and CDR2 FQNNGV. The CDR3 goes from the cysteine to the phenylalanine over 14 residues. The retained sequence is limited to the CDR3, 42 bases, with the frame set at the first base. The immunoSEQ Assay was used to sequence TCRbeta CDR3 regions. After extraction, genomic DNA underwent amplification by bias-controlled multiplex PCR, followed by high-throughput sequencing. On the authors' methods: To quantify the absolute abundance of every unique TCRbeta CDR3 region, sequences were collapsed and filtered. T cell fraction was estimated by normalization of TCRbeta template counts to usable DNA, with usable DNA being measured through amplification of reference genes present in all nucleated cells. Repertoire TCRs were annotated as SARS-CoV-2-specific by exact matching of V gene, CDR3 amino acid sequence and J gene to a known reactive TCR set. MIRA supplied the reference SARS-CoV-2 TCR set, which was filtered for enrichment in COVID-19-positive ImmuneCODE repertoires so that public or cross-reactive TCRs were removed. Using the MIRA antigens, annotated TCRs were further analysed by specific ORF or by position within an ORF. Depth was the summed frequency of annotated unique rearrangements, while breadth was defined as annotated unique rearrangements over total unique productive rearrangements. Two-sided Wilcoxon rank-sum tests were used to compare TCR breadth between groups. Sourced from immuneACCESS, this table was stored by TCRdb with only in-frame sequences that have V and J called. A share of the clones is absent; for the studies checked, an unresolved V gene accounts for under half, and the remainder has no known explanation. The V and J calls and clone size were taken over from that table, and D and trimming were inferred from the DNA. Within this sample are around 270,000 clones, with about 83% of them counted one time only. About 2.8% of the sample lies in the top ten.

Results and caveats for the whole study, not just this receptor: Comparing responses between vaccine doses or regimens was not something the study was powered to do. Spike-specific TCR breadth was higher in Ad26.COV2.S recipients than in placebo recipients (P = 0.0014). After vaccination, substantial breadth of spike-specific CD8+ and CD4+ T cell responses was reported. Vaccine and placebo recipients had comparable non-spike TCR breadth, which fits with the vaccine containing only spike. The authors noted that the TCR breadth and depth analyses may have underestimated total T cell responses.

For this clone: Its cognate antigen has yet to be identified. Base-call qualities are not available, and no considerably larger clone is one nucleotide away.

The treatment or condition label here, explained by the study, means: approximately 18 received Ad26.COV2.S at low or high dose, single or two shots; about 5 received placebo; per-sample allocation not given. Repertoires of vaccine and placebo recipients were sequenced from samples taken on day 63 after the first injection. Cohort 1b enrolled 20 to 30 adults aged 18-55 years at a single site in Boston, USA, between 29 July and 7 August 2020. Ad26.COV2.S was a replication-incompetent adenovirus type 26 vector expressing a prefusion-stabilized SARS-CoV-2 spike protein from the original Wuhan strain.

The clonotype was recovered from a person aged 18-65 years who received the Ad26.COV2.S COVID-19 vaccine or a placebo. The chain joins TRBV11-2 to TRBJ1-1; a stretch of 7 junction bases matches TRBD1. Sequenced here: peripheral blood, sampled in a trial of Ad26.COV2.S vaccine versus placebo. The DNA sequence is TGTGCCAGCAGCTTAGGGGACAGTAACACTGAAGCTTTCTTT. This gives the protein CASSLGDSNTEAFF.